What follows are 17 T cell receptor beta chains derived from one specimen sequenced in a study of PD-L1 blockade in urothelial cancer. Time point specified: peripheral blood 6 weeks after treatment start. Repertoires were generated with immunoSEQ multiplex PCR, while TCRdb's copy carries only in-frame clones and drops some. Here the sample spans roughly 120,000 clones, around nine tenths being singletons. Specimen: PBMCs, collected around atezolizumab (anti-PD-L1) treatment. Receptor source: a man in his 60s with urothelial cancer.

The CDR3 sequence is CASSRTEVNYGYTF. The CDR3 bases are TGTGCCAGCAGCAGGACAGAGGTTAACTATGGCTACACCTTC. The V and J genes are TRBV19 and TRBJ1-2; a weak D match, TRBD1 (6 bases). Germline lookup yields CDR1 LNHDA and CDR2 SQIVND (reference sequence). V was clipped by 9 bases and J by 1 base, with 15 bases between them. The CDR3 runs to 14 residues.

For the CDR3, the DNA is TGTGCCAGCAGTCCTCGGACAGGGGGTATAGAAAAACTGTTTTTT. Translated: CASSPRTGGIEKLFF. This rearrangement joins TRBV6-5 to TRBJ1-4, with 10 bases identical to TRBD1. The CDR3 runs to 15 residues. Germline assignment: CDR1 MNHEY and CDR2 SVGAGI. V shed 5 bases and J 8 bases; nucleotides not matched to a gene: 8.

This chain connects TRBV7-2 to TRBJ1-5; weak D call: TRBD1 (5 bases). The CDR3 loop spans 15 amino acids. Germline CDR1 and CDR2: SGHTA and FQGNSA. Trimming shortened V by 5 bases and J by 5 bases, and 16 bases separated the two germline ends. CDR3 sequence reads: CASSEGLRRDQPQHF. CDR3 DNA: TGTGCCAGCAGCGAGGGACTTCGACGGGATCAGCCCCAGCATTTT. Filled out from reference TRBV7-2 and TRBJ1-5, the complete variable domain reads GAGVSQSPSNKVTEKGKDVELRCDPISGHTALYWYRQSLGQGLEFLIYFQGNSAPDKSGLPSDRFSAERTGGSVSTLTIQRTQQEDSAVYLCASSEGLRRDQPQHFGDGTRLSIL.

The chain is built from TRBV2 and TRBJ2-3; a possible D gene is TRBD1 (6 bases). Germline V gene data show CDR1 as SNHLY and CDR2 as FYNNEI. V was pared by 5 bases and J by 1 base, with 10 bases between. The CDR3 length is 14 residues. CDR3: CASSQEGGTDTQYF. The CDR3 DNA reads TGTGCCAGCAGTCAAGAGGGGGGCACAGATACGCAGTATTTT.

Only a few counts were recorded for this clone. Other DNA sequences of this sample code for an identical CDR3. The chain is built from TRBV11-3 and TRBJ1-3; 9 bases line up with TRBD1. Germline loops: CDR1 SGHNT, CDR2 YENEEA. This CDR3 is built from 15 residues. J lost 2 bases, V lost 5 bases, and 4 bases had no gene match. The DNA of the CDR3 is TGTGCCAGCAGCCCGGGACAGGGTCCTGGAAACACCATATATTTT. Its translation is CASSPGQGPGNTIYF.

The rearrangement joins TRBV18 to TRBJ1-2, with a tentative D call TRBD1 (6 bases). Germline V gene data show CDR1 as KGHSH and CDR2 as LQKENI. This CDR3 has 14 residues. Deletions cut 6 bases from V and 1 base from J, with 12 bases between. The CDR3 nucleotides read TGTGCCAGCTCGAAGGACAGACTTAACTATGGCTACACCTTC. Residues: CASSKDRLNYGYTF.

The chain carries TRBV29-1 and TRBJ1-1; 7 bases are shared with TRBD1. This CDR3 has 13 residues. The V and J ends lost 6 bases and 5 bases, in that order; junction bases with no gene match: 9. Looked up from germline, CDR1 is SQVTM and CDR2 is ANQGSEA. The CDR3 region is CSVPRDSGTEAFF. CDR3 DNA: TGCAGCGTCCCCCGGGACAGCGGGACTGAAGCTTTCTTT.

This sequence joins TRBV28 and TRBJ1-1, with 9 bases identical to TRBD1. CDR1 MDHEN and CDR2 SYDVKM come from the germline V gene. There are 14 residues in the CDR3. The junction had 2 bases not matched to a gene; V was cut back by 5 bases and J by 1 base. The CDR3 nucleotides are TGTGCCAGCAGTCCGGGACAGGGGAACACTGAAGCTTTCTTT. It specifies CASSPGQGNTEAFF.

The chain joins TRBV29-1 to TRBJ2-5, with D unresolved. The CDR3 contains 12 residues. V was pared by 2 bases and J by 3 bases, with 7 bases between. The germline V gene has CDR1 SQVTM and CDR2 ANQGSEA. CDR3 residues: CSVETGEETQYF. The CDR3 DNA is TGCAGCGTTGAAACCGGAGAAGAGACCCAGTACTTC.

V is TRBV19 and J is TRBJ2-2; the D gene is possibly TRBD2 (6 bases). Germline V CDR1 and CDR2: LNHDA, SQIVND (reference sequence). The ends were cut back, 6 bases at V and 1 base at J, with 12 bases in the middle. This CDR3 has 15 residues. CDR3 nucleotides: TGTGCCAGTAGCGACACTAGCCGGAACACCGGGGAGCTGTTTTTT. This translates into CASSDTSRNTGELFF. Variable domain in full (rest from reference TRBV19 and TRBJ2-2): DGGITQSPKYLFRKEGQNVTLSCEQNLNHDAMYWYRQDPGQGLRLIYYSQIVNDFQKGDIAEGYSVSREKKESFPLTVTSAQKNPTAFYLCASSDTSRNTGELFFGEGSRLTVL.

The chain has TRBV29-1 and TRBJ2-3; 9 nucleotides line up with TRBD2. CDR1 and CDR2 (germline): SQVTM, ANQGSEA. Trimming at V came to 7 bases and at J to 0 bases, leaving 8 bases not matched to a gene. The CDR3 runs to 15 residues. CDR3 in amino acids: CSASRLADSTDTQYF. CDR3 DNA sequence: TGCAGCGCCTCCAGACTAGCGGATAGCACAGATACGCAGTATTTT.

V gene TRBV10-3 combines with J gene TRBJ2-1, with 8 bases identical to TRBD1. This CDR3 region has 15 residues. Germline CDR1 ENHRY, CDR2 SYGVKD. Trimming removed 0 bases from V and 4 bases from J; junction bases left unmatched: 2. CDR3 amino acids: CAISESGDRYNEQFF. Written as DNA, the CDR3 is TGTGCCATCAGTGAGTCGGGGGACAGGTACAATGAGCAGTTCTTC.

The CDR3 DNA reads as TGCGCCAGCACCTCGGGGACTAGCGTCCCCGGGGAGCTGTTTTTT. It is translated as CASTSGTSVPGELFF. The chain is built from TRBV10-1 and TRBJ2-2, with 10 bases that match TRBD2. CDR3 length equals 15 residues. V shed 7 bases and J 6 bases; nucleotides not matched to a gene: 8. Germline V gene data show CDR1 as WNHNN and CDR2 as SYGVQD (reference sequence).

The chain combines TRBV21-1 with TRBJ2-3; the table gives TRBD2 as D, unverified against the DNA. TRBV21-1 constitutes a pseudogene. This CDR3 spans 17 amino acids. In nucleotides, the CDR3 is TGTGCCAGCACAGCACGTCAGGGACTAGCGAATGCAGATACGCAGTATTTT. It encodes CASTARQGLANADTQYF.

This clone was seen a handful of times. V and J are TRBV10-1 and TRBJ2-1; 10 nucleotides align to TRBD2. Germline CDR1 is WNHNN and CDR2 is SYGVQD (reference sequence). The CDR3 extends over 17 amino acids. V shed 6 bases, J shed 1 base, and the junction held 9 bases outside the gene matches. This chain's CDR3 is CASSDWTSGRSYNEQFF. CDR3 nucleotides: TGCGCCAGCAGCGATTGGACTAGCGGTCGATCCTACAATGAGCAGTTCTTC.

The genes are TRBV7-9 and TRBJ2-2; 15 positions match TRBD2. The CDR3 runs to 17 residues. J was trimmed by 6 bases and V by 5 bases; bases with no gene match: 7. Germline loops: CDR1 SEHNR, CDR2 FQNEAQ (reference sequence). The CDR3 is CASSPGLAGGRPGELFF. The DNA for the CDR3 is TGTGCCAGCAGCCCGGGACTAGCGGGGGGCAGACCCGGGGAGCTGTTTTTT.

CDR3 sequence (DNA): TGTGCCAGCAGCTTCCCGGGACAGGGGGTCTACGAGCAGTACTTC. Protein product: CASSFPGQGVYEQYF. The chain has TRBV5-6 and TRBJ2-7; 11 bases fit TRBD1. The CDR3 is 15 amino acids. Trimming removed 2 bases from V and 3 bases from J; junction bases left unmatched: 4. CDR1 and CDR2 from the germline V gene are SGHDT and YYEEEE.